Below, one TCR beta chain is given with its context. This clone was recorded only once. It lacks a known antigen. It has no much larger one-base neighbor in the sample; base qualities were not kept. The immunoSEQ Assay, a bias-controlled multiplex PCR, was used to amplify TCRbeta CDR3 regions from genomic DNA. The published analysis was carried out like this. Within the assay, amplification of reference gene primers was used to estimate how many nucleated cells each sample contained. To quantify the absolute abundance of each unique TCRbeta CDR3 rearrangement, sequence reads were collapsed and filtered. For each sample, productive Simpson clonality was calculated as the square root of Simpson's diversity index over productive rearrangements. Sourced from immuneACCESS, this table was stored by TCRdb with only in-frame sequences that have V and J called. A share of the clones is absent; for the studies checked, an unresolved V gene accounts for under half, and the remainder has no known explanation. V and J calls and clone size come straight from that table; D and trimming were deduced from the DNA. For this sample the table gives roughly 80,000 clones, of which approximately 81% were detected only once. Roughly 18% of the sample is held by the ten biggest clonotypes.

The CDR3 sequence holds 17 residues, the cysteine and phenylalanine included. Solely the CDR3 DNA is kept, with 51 bases framed from the first base. A distance of 16 bases separates the germline ends of V and J, which lose 1 base and 1 base respectively. The germline V gene supplies CDR1 SGHVT and CDR2 SQSDAQ. This sample is part of a study of blood T cell repertoires in COVID-19 (TCRdb year 2020). In the study overall: Samples from collaborators originated in the United States, Italy and Spain and spanned both the acute and convalescent phases of COVID-19. The material from the prospective study consisted of cDNA or gDNA derived from T cells, B-cell-depleted T cells, or PBMCs. Deeply sampled blood TCRbeta repertoires from subjects exposed to, actively infected with, or recovered from COVID-19 were included in the dataset. A freely available public database, intended as a resource for researchers studying the immune response to SARS-CoV-2, is where the repertoires were released. Samples came from the ongoing ImmuneRACE study (first 160 participants) plus 1,254 subjects from 6 global collaborators. Sample metadata almost always included a de-identified subject ID, COVID-19 status, age in years and sex. Where available, HLA class I and class II types were taken from metadata supplied by the sample provider and were not determined by assay-based typing.

The collaborating institutions used their own protocols to collect whole blood in K2EDTA tubes. For TCRbeta analysis, collaborators shipped samples in one of three forms: frozen whole blood, isolated PBMCs, or DNA extracted from either of those sample types. What the study reported, not specific to this receptor: How much clinical and demographic metadata was included differed by source and by participant, and the metadata was provided uncurated.

The material sequenced was peripheral blood. The source of this sequence is a woman aged 55-69 years with acute or convalescent COVID-19. The rearranged chain carries TRBV7-4 and TRBJ1-1; the D gene is perhaps TRBD1, on 5 matching bases. The CDR3 region: CASSLEDRPGENTEAFF. The nucleotide sequence reads as follows: TGTGCCAGCAGCTTAGAAGATCGTCCGGGGGAGAACACTGAAGCTTTCTTT.